A single sample is the source of the 32 T cell receptor beta chains below, sequenced in a study of early T cells in non-severe SARS-CoV-2 infection. TCRdb reanalysed the 5' RACE reads using MiXCR and keeps one entry per CDR3 protein. The table lists fewer than 60,000 distinct CDR3 sequences, about 4.6% of them singletons, with 6% in the top ten. Sequenced: whole blood. All receptors come from an adult who was a healthcare worker with PCR-confirmed SARS-CoV-2 infection or an uninfected control (not recorded which).

This clonotype was picked up many times. The gene calls are TRBV29-1 and TRBJ2-4; the D gene is possibly TRBD1 (6 bases). V shed 4 bases and J shed 5 bases, with 12 bases lying between them. CDR1 SQVTM and CDR2 ANQGSEA come from the germline V gene. CDR3 length: 13 residues. CDR3 protein: CSVVLAGENIQYF. In DNA form, the CDR3 reads TGCAGCGTTGTCCTGGCAGGGGAAAACATTCAGTACTTC. Based on the CDR3 plus reference TRBV29-1 and TRBJ2-4, the full variable domain is SAVISQKPSRDICQRGTSLTIQCQVDSQVTMMFWYRQQPGQSLTLIATANQGSEATYESGFVIDKFPISRPNLTFSTLTVSNMSPEDSSIYLCSVVLAGENIQYFGAGTRLSVL.

This clonotype was counted many times. The V call is TRBV7-6, the J call TRBJ2-2; D is possibly TRBD1 or TRBD2 (5 bases each). There are 16 residues in the CDR3. Trimming shortened V by 6 bases and J by 1 base, and 15 bases separated the two germline ends. CDR1 and CDR2 from the germline V gene are SGHVS and FNYEAQ. The DNA of the CDR3 is TGTGCCAGCAGGGCATACGGGACGGGGAACACCGGGGAGCTGTTTTTT. Translating gives CASRAYGTGNTGELFF.

This clonotype came up many times. CDR3 nucleotides: TGTGCCAGCAGCTTAGTGGGCAGAGCCCCGTATTTT. Translating it yields CASSLVGRAPYF. The chain combines TRBV7-9 with TRBJ2-3, with D hard to call. This CDR3 is 12 amino acids long. With 1 base removed from V and 14 bases from J, the gap between germline ends came to 13 bases. CDR1 and CDR2 (germline): SEHNR, FQNEAQ (reference sequence). The entire variable domain, with the rest obtained from reference TRBV7-9 and TRBJ2-3, is as follows: DTGVSQNPRHKITKRGQNVTFRCDPISEHNRLYWYRQTLGQGPEFLTYFQNEAQLEKSRLLSDRFSAERPKGSFSTLEIQRTEQGDSAMYLCASSLVGRAPYFGPGTRLTVL.

This clonotype was recorded at least ten times. This chain connects TRBV6-5 to TRBJ1-3, with D perhaps matching TRBD1 (5 bases). This CDR3 contains 16 residues. The V end was cut by 0 bases, the J end by 4 bases, with 13 bases between. Per the germline V gene, CDR1 is MNHEY and CDR2 is SVGAGI. The CDR3 sequence: CASSYSGLQGGNTIYF. In DNA, the CDR3 is TGTGCCAGCAGTTACTCGGGACTCCAAGGAGGAAACACCATATATTTT.

This clonotype was detected ten times or more. V is TRBV3-1 and J is TRBJ1-5; D remains unclear. Trimming left V 0 bases short and J 6 bases short, with 6 bases between. The germline V gene encodes CDR1 LGHDT and CDR2 YNNKEL (reference sequence). The CDR3 is made up of 13 amino acids. The CDR3 DNA reads as TGTGCCAGCAGCCAAGATCGGTTTCAGCCCCAGCATTTT. It translates to CASSQDRFQPQHF.

This clonotype was seen a handful of times. The rearrangement uses TRBV5-1 and TRBJ2-1, with no clear D. Germline loops: CDR1 SGHRS, CDR2 YFSETQ. The CDR3 consists of 13 residues. The ends were cut back, 0 bases at V and 9 bases at J, with 10 bases in the middle. CDR3 loop: CASSLAGNLEQFF. The DNA of the CDR3 is TGCGCCAGCAGCTTGGCCGGAAACCTTGAGCAGTTCTTC.

This clonotype was seen a handful of times. The rearrangement uses TRBV24-1 and TRBJ2-5; D might be TRBD2 (6 bases). The germline V and J ends were trimmed by 2 bases and 2 bases, with 11 bases remaining between them. The germline gives CDR1 KGHDR, CDR2 SFDVKD. The CDR3 runs 15 residues. The CDR3 nucleotides read TGTGCCACCAGTGATTCCGCTAGCGAGCAAGAGACCCAGTACTTC. Translation: CATSDSASEQETQYF.

The sample holds a few counts of this clonotype. The gene calls are TRBV14 and TRBJ2-3; no clear D. Trimming took off 0 bases at V and 0 bases at J, with 4 bases between the two ends. The CDR3 length is 14 residues. In germline, CDR1 is SGHDN, CDR2 FVKESK. The CDR3 loop is CASSQDLSTDTQYF. For the CDR3, the DNA is TGTGCCAGCAGCCAAGATTTAAGCACAGATACGCAGTATTTT. Based on the CDR3 plus reference TRBV14 and TRBJ2-3, the full variable domain is EAGVTQFPSHSVIEKGQTVTLRCDPISGHDNLYWYRRVMGKEIKFLLHFVKESKQDESGMPNNRFLAERTGGTYSTLKVQPAELEDSGVYFCASSQDLSTDTQYFGPGTRLTVL.

This clonotype was recorded many times. This rearrangement joins TRBV13 to TRBJ1-1; D gene uncertain. Germline V CDR1 and CDR2: PRHDT, FYEKMQ (reference sequence). V shed 5 bases and J shed 10 bases, with 14 bases lying between them. The CDR3 sequence is 12 residues long. CDR3 loop: CASSPGLQGAFF. The CDR3 DNA sequence: TGTGCCAGCAGCCCGGGTCTCCAAGGAGCTTTCTTT.

This clonotype was counted at least ten times. The chain uses TRBV19 and TRBJ1-2; perhaps TRBD1 as D (6 bases). Trimming removed 5 bases at V and 7 bases at J, with 17 bases between. The CDR3 consists of 14 residues. Germline CDR1 reads LNHDA; CDR2 reads SQIVND (reference sequence). The CDR3 is CASSPSGQYSGYTF. DNA for the CDR3: TGTGCCAGTAGTCCGTCCGGACAGTACTCTGGCTACACCTTC.

This clonotype was recorded a few times. This chain links TRBV24-1 with TRBJ1-4; 7 bases fit TRBD1. V lost 9 bases and J lost 0; bases outside the gene matches: 9. There are 16 residues in the CDR3. Germline V gives CDR1 KGHDR, CDR2 SFDVKD. This CDR3 is CATAEGQTATNEKLFF. DNA of the CDR3: TGTGCCACCGCCGAGGGACAGACTGCAACTAATGAAAAACTGTTTTTT.

This clonotype came up many times. DNA for the CDR3: TGTGCCAGCAGGCGGACTCGTATCCTTCAAGAGACCCAGTACTTC. It codes for CASRRTRILQETQYF. J is TRBJ2-5 and V is TRBV12-3 or TRBV12-4; D is possibly TRBD2 (5 bases). This CDR3 spans 15 amino acids. Trimming removed 6 bases from V and 2 bases from J, with 16 bases in between.

The sample holds many counts of this clonotype. V and J are TRBV20-1 and TRBJ1-5; D ambiguous. The CDR3 runs 13 residues. Per the germline V gene, CDR1 is DFQATT and CDR2 is SNEGSKA (reference sequence). Trimming removed 3 bases at V and 0 bases at J, with 6 bases between. This chain's CDR3 is CSASQDSNQPQHF. The CDR3 region has the DNA TGCAGTGCTAGTCAAGATAGCAATCAGCCCCAGCATTTT.

This chain connects TRBV5-4 to TRBJ1-4, with D perhaps matching TRBD1 (5 bases). The V end was cut by 3 bases, the J end by 5 bases, with 11 bases between. CDR1 is SGHNT, CDR2 YYREEE, per germline (reference sequence). The CDR3 runs 14 residues. CDR3 loop: CASSSRGTNEKLFF. The CDR3 DNA is TGTGCCAGCAGCTCCCGGGGCACCAATGAAAAACTGTTTTTT.

This clonotype appeared many times. The chain links TRBV15 to TRBJ1-6; D ambiguous. The CDR3 has 17 residues. The germline V gene encodes CDR1 LNHNV and CDR2 YYDKDF (reference sequence). V lost 4 bases and J lost 4, with 17 bases in between. The CDR3 sequence: CATSIVRAPVYNSPLHF. Written as DNA, the CDR3 is TGTGCCACCAGCATTGTGCGTGCGCCTGTTTATAATTCACCCCTCCACTTT.

The table lists this clonotype with many counts. The chain employs TRBV10-3 and TRBJ2-1; 7 positions agree with TRBD2. The V segment lost 3 bases and the J segment 3 bases; nucleotides outside the gene matches: 11. Germline CDR1 and CDR2: ENHRY and SYGVKD. This CDR3 is built from 17 residues. CDR3 coding DNA: TGTGCCATCAGTGACCCGATCCGAGCGGGGAACTACAATGAGCAGTTCTTC. Its translation is CAISDPIRAGNYNEQFF.

This clonotype was observed many times. The V and J genes are TRBV7-2 and TRBJ2-3; D gene ambiguous. CDR3 size: 15 residues. With 2 bases removed from V and 2 bases from J, the gap between germline ends came to 11 bases. In germline, CDR1 is SGHTA, CDR2 FQGNSA. CDR3 residues: CASSLTWGYTDTQYF. The CDR3 coding sequence is TGTGCCAGCAGCTTAACATGGGGATACACAGATACGCAGTATTTT. Full variable domain (rest looked up from reference TRBV7-2 and TRBJ2-3): GAGVSQSPSNKVTEKGKDVELRCDPISGHTALYWYRQSLGQGLEFLIYFQGNSAPDKSGLPSDRFSAERTGGSVSTLTIQRTQQEDSAVYLCASSLTWGYTDTQYFGPGTRLTVL.

At least ten counts were recorded for this clonotype. The chain employs TRBV18 and TRBJ2-7, with D tentatively TRBD1 or TRBD2 (6 bases each). CDR1 is KGHSH and CDR2 is LQKENI in the germline V gene. The CDR3 is 15 residues long. The ends were cut back, 3 bases at V and 1 base at J, with 13 bases in the middle. The CDR3 DNA sequence: TGTGCCAGCTCACCTCCCACAGGGAGGTCCTACGAGCAGTACTTC. It encodes CASSPPTGRSYEQYF.

This clonotype was counted only a few times. J is TRBJ2-1 and V is TRBV12-3 or TRBV12-4; TRBD2 aligns across 16 bases. CDR3 length equals 17 residues. J was trimmed by 3 bases and V by 3 bases; bases with no gene match: 2. The CDR3 sequence is CASSFGTSGGDYNEQFF. The CDR3 bases are TGTGCCAGCAGTTTTGGGACTAGCGGGGGGGACTACAATGAGCAGTTCTTC.

The sample holds many counts of this clonotype. The chain employs TRBV19 and TRBJ1-1; the match to TRBD1 covers 8 bases. The V and J ends lost 3 bases and 0 bases, in that order; junction bases with no gene match: 9. Germline values: CDR1 LNHDA, CDR2 SQIVND (reference sequence). The CDR3 length is 17 residues. This chain's CDR3 is CASSILQGASLNTEAFF. CDR3 sequence (DNA): TGTGCCAGTAGTATTTTGCAGGGGGCTAGTTTGAACACTGAAGCTTTCTTT.

This clonotype was found many times. V is TRBV11-2 and J is TRBJ2-3, with 11 bases matching TRBD2. Trimming removed 6 bases from V and 4 bases from J; junction bases left unmatched: 9. CDR3 size: 16 residues. Germline CDR1 reads SGHAT; CDR2 reads FQNNGV. CDR3 nucleotides: TGTGCCAGCAGGCGCGTAGCGGGAGGGGGGGCAGATACGCAGTATTTT. The encoded protein is CASRRVAGGGADTQYF.

This clonotype occurred many times. The chain links TRBV25-1 to TRBJ1-6, with D perhaps matching TRBD1 (5 bases). V lost 2 bases and J 5 bases, leaving 10 bases between the germline ends. Germline lookup yields CDR1 MGHDK and CDR2 SYGVNS. The CDR3 contains 15 residues. The CDR3 region has the DNA TGTGCCAGCAGTGAAGGTACAGGCGATAATTCACCCCTCCACTTT. This translates into CASSEGTGDNSPLHF.

In this sample, this clonotype turned up a few times. V is TRBV5-1 and J is TRBJ2-5; D could derive from TRBD1 or TRBD2 (5 bases each). The CDR3 runs 13 residues. Germline-derived CDR1 and CDR2 are SGHRS and YFSETQ. V was cut by 4 bases and J by 7 bases, with 14 bases left in between. CDR3 residues: CASSAGGGVTQYF. The CDR3 coding sequence is TGCGCCAGCAGCGCCGGTGGGGGAGTGACCCAGTACTTC.

Many counts were recorded for this clonotype. The chain joins TRBV10-3 to TRBJ1-1; 7 nucleotides align to TRBD1. The CDR3 is made up of 14 amino acids. Per germline, CDR1 ENHRY and CDR2 SYGVKD. Unmatched junction bases numbered 12, after V lost 6 bases and J lost 8 bases. CDR3 in DNA: TGTGCCATCAGATCGGGACAGCTCGGAGGCGAAGCTTTCTTT. This translates into CAIRSGQLGGEAFF.

This clonotype showed up many times. The chain combines TRBV20-1 with TRBJ1-6; 7 bases match TRBD1. The CDR3 contains 16 residues. Trimming removed 1 base from V and 3 bases from J; junction bases left unmatched: 6. Looked up from germline, CDR1 is DFQATT and CDR2 is SNEGSKA (reference sequence). DNA for the CDR3: TGCAGTGCTAGAGGGGACAGATCCTACTATAATTCACCCCTCCACTTT. As protein: CSARGDRSYYNSPLHF.

This clonotype was detected ten times or more. The V and J genes are TRBV29-1 and TRBJ2-7; 8 bases agree with TRBD1. With 6 bases clipped from V and 0 bases from J, the junction kept 4 bases outside the gene matches. Germline V gene lookup returns CDR1 SQVTM and CDR2 ANQGSEA. The CDR3 has 13 amino acids. In DNA, the CDR3 is TGCAGCGTCGGAGGGACAGGCTCCTACGAGCAGTACTTC. It codes for CSVGGTGSYEQYF.

This clonotype was seen many times. The chain joins TRBV11-3 to TRBJ1-2; D remains unclear. Germline loops: CDR1 SGHNT, CDR2 YENEEA. V gave up 7 bases and J gave up 8 bases, with 14 bases separating them. The CDR3 sequence is 12 residues long. The CDR3 reads CASTTKDSGYTF. The CDR3, as DNA: TGTGCCAGCACCACCAAGGACTCGGGCTACACCTTC.

There are many counts of this clonotype. The chain links TRBV6-2 or TRBV6-3 to TRBJ2-7, with 10 bases matching TRBD2. The CDR3 contains 14 residues. V was clipped by 6 bases and J by 4 bases; unmatched bases: 6. The germline V gene has CDR1 MNHEY and CDR2 SVGEGT. This chain's CDR3 is CASSRLAGRYEQYF. CDR3 coding DNA: TGTGCCAGCAGCCGACTAGCGGGCCGGTACGAGCAGTACTTC.

This clonotype was seen many times. V is TRBV12-3 or TRBV12-4 and J is TRBJ2-2, with D possibly called TRBD1 or TRBD2 (5 bases each). The CDR3 runs 14 residues. V lost 2 bases and J lost 7, with 11 bases in between. The CDR3 coding sequence is TGTGCCAGCAGTTTATCCTTGGGGGTCGGGGAGCTGTTTTTT. This sequence encodes CASSLSLGVGELFF.

The chain employs TRBV7-9 and TRBJ2-1; TRBD1 might be the D (5 bases). The germline V gene encodes CDR1 SEHNR and CDR2 FQNEAQ (reference sequence). Trimming pared 5 bases from V and 10 bases from J, leaving 24 bases between. There are 16 residues in the CDR3. CDR3 in DNA: TGTGCCAGCAGCCCCCCGAGCAGGGATCAGGGTGGGGAGCAGTTCTTC. Translating gives CASSPPSRDQGGEQFF.

This clonotype was seen many times. The chain joins TRBV27 to TRBJ2-5; the match to TRBD1 covers 10 bases. The V gene's germline CDR1 is MNHEY and CDR2 SMNVEV (reference sequence). Germline trimming cut 6 bases from V and 3 bases from J; bases unmatched to any gene: 7. This CDR3 comprises 15 residues. The CDR3 loop is CASRGSGTGEETQYF. DNA for the CDR3: TGTGCCAGCAGAGGCTCGGGGACAGGGGAAGAGACCCAGTACTTC.

This clonotype was counted at least ten times. This chain links TRBV11-2 with TRBJ2-3, with D unresolved. V was cut by 3 bases and J by 5 bases, with 12 bases left in between. The CDR3 covers 14 residues. Germline values: CDR1 SGHAT, CDR2 FQNNGV. CDR3 loop: CASSLGSSGDTQYF. The CDR3 DNA reads TGTGCCAGCAGCTTGGGTTCTTCAGGAGATACGCAGTATTTT. Complete variable domain (other parts from reference TRBV11-2 and TRBJ2-3): EAGVAQSPRYKIIEKRQSVAFWCNPISGHATLYWYQQILGQGPKLLIQFQNNGVVDDSQLPKDRFSAERLKGVDSTLKIQPAKLEDSAVYLCASSLGSSGDTQYFGPGTRLTVL.